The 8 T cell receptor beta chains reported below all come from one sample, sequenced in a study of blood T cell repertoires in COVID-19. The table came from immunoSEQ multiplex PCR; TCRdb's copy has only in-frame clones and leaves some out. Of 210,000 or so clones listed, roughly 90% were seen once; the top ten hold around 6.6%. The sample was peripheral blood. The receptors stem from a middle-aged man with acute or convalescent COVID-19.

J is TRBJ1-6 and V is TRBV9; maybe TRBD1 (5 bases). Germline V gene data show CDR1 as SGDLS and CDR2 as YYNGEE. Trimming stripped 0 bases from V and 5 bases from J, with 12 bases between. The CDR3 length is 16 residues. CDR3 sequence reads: CASSVDPGRDNSPLHF. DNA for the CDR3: TGTGCCAGCAGCGTAGATCCTGGCAGGGATAATTCACCCCTCCACTTT.

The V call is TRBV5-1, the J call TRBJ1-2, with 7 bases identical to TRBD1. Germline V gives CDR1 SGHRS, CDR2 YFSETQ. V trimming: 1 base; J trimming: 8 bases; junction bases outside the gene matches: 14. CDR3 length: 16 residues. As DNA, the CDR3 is TGCGCCAGCAGCTTGTTGGGATCCGGGACAGAGAACGGCTACACCTTC. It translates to CASSLLGSGTENGYTF. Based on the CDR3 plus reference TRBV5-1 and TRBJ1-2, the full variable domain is KAGVTQTPRYLIKTRGQQVTLSCSPISGHRSVSWYQQTPGQGLQFLFEYFSETQRNKGNFPGRFSGRQFSNSRSEMNVSTLELGDSALYLCASSLLGSGTENGYTFGSGTRLTVV.

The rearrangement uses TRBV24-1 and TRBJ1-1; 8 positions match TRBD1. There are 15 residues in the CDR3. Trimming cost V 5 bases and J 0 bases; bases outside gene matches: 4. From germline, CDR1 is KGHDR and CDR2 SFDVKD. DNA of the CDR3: TGTGCCACCAGTGTAACAGGGGGTATGAACACTGAAGCTTTCTTT. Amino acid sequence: CATSVTGGMNTEAFF.

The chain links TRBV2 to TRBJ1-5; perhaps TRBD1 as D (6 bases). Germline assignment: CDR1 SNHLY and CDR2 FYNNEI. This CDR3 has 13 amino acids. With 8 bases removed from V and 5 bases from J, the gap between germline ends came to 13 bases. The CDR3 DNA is TGTGCCAGCCGCCAGGGGCTGGATCAGCCCCAGCATTTT. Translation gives CASRQGLDQPQHF.

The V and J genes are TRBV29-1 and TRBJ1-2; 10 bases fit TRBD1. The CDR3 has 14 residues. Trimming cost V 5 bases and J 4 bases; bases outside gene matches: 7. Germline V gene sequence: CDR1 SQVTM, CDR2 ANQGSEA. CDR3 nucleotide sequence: TGCAGCGTTAGAACGACAGGGGGCACCTATGGCTACACCTTC. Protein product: CSVRTTGGTYGYTF.

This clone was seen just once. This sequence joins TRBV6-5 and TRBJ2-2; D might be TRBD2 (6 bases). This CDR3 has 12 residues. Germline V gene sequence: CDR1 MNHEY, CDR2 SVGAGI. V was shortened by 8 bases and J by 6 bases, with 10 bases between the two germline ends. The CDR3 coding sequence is TGTGCCAGCTATCCGGGGGCCGGGGAGCTGTTTTTT. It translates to CASYPGAGELFF.

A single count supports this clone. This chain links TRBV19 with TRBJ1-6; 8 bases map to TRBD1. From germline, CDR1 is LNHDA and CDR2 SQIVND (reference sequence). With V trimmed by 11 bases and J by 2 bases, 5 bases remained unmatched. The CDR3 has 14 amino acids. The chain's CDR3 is CAAGDRPYNSPLHF. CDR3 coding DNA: TGTGCCGCGGGGGACAGGCCCTATAATTCACCCCTCCACTTT.

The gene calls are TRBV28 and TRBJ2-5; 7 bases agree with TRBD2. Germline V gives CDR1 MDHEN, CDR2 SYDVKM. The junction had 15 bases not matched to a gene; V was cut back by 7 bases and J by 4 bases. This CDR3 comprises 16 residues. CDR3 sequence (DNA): TGTGCCAGCACCCTAACCGGGCCAGGGAGGGGAGAGACCCAGTACTTC. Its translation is CASTLTGPGRGETQYF.